Presented here are 5 T cell receptor beta chains from one specimen sequenced in a study of blood T cell repertoires in COVID-19. Sequencing was performed with immunoSEQ multiplex PCR; in TCRdb, only in-frame clones are kept and a portion is missing. Found here are about 47,000 clones, roughly four fifths of them singletons; the top ten hold 14%. Specimen: peripheral blood. The receptors were gathered from a human donor with acute or convalescent COVID-19. The donor label of this sample is uncertain.

CDR3 DNA sequence: TGTGCCAGCAGCCTCGGAGGGTCAACGATCACCGGGGAGCTGTTTTTT. Its protein product is CASSLGGSTITGELFF. The V and J genes are TRBV11-3 and TRBJ2-2; maybe TRBD2 (6 bases). The length of the CDR3 is 16 residues. The ends were cut back, 5 bases at V and 4 bases at J, with 17 bases in the middle. CDR1 and CDR2 from the germline V gene are SGHNT and YENEEA.

The chain uses TRBV6-5 and TRBJ2-7; 7 bases align to TRBD1. Germline values: CDR1 MNHEY, CDR2 SVGAGI. The CDR3 runs 15 residues. With V trimmed by 6 bases and J by 4 bases, 12 bases remained unmatched. The CDR3, as DNA: TGTGCCAGCAGGGGTACCGGGACAGAATCATACGAGCAGTACTTC. The encoded protein is CASRGTGTESYEQYF.

The chain couples TRBV15 to TRBJ1-5; D is undetermined. Trimming took 0 bases from V and 4 from J, leaving 10 bases between them. Germline V gene data show CDR1 as LNHNV and CDR2 as YYDKDF (reference sequence). This CDR3 comprises 15 residues. The CDR3 nucleotides are TGTGCCACCAGCAGAGATCCTAACGGGAATCAGCCCCAGCATTTT. This encodes CATSRDPNGNQPQHF.

This chain uses TRBV19 with TRBJ1-1; 7 positions match TRBD1. Germline lookup yields CDR1 LNHDA and CDR2 SQIVND (reference sequence). This CDR3 comprises 15 residues. V was pared by 2 bases and J by 0 bases, with 3 bases of the junction left unmatched. As DNA, the CDR3 is TGTGCCAGTAGTATATCGGGACAGATGAACACTGAAGCTTTCTTT. This gives the protein CASSISGQMNTEAFF. The full variable domain, with the rest looked up from reference TRBV19 and TRBJ1-1, is DGGITQSPKYLFRKEGQNVTLSCEQNLNHDAMYWYRQDPGQGLRLIYYSQIVNDFQKGDIAEGYSVSREKKESFPLTVTSAQKNPTAFYLCASSISGQMNTEAFFGQGTRLTVV.

The chain joins TRBV7-8 to TRBJ2-1; 9 bases agree with TRBD2. Unmatched junction bases numbered 9, after V lost 0 bases and J lost 9 bases. The germline V gene has CDR1 SGHVS and CDR2 FQNEAQ. The CDR3 runs 16 residues. CDR3 sequence reads: CASSLAHSGRGGEQFF. CDR3 coding DNA: TGTGCCAGCAGCTTAGCTCATAGCGGGAGAGGAGGTGAGCAGTTCTTC.